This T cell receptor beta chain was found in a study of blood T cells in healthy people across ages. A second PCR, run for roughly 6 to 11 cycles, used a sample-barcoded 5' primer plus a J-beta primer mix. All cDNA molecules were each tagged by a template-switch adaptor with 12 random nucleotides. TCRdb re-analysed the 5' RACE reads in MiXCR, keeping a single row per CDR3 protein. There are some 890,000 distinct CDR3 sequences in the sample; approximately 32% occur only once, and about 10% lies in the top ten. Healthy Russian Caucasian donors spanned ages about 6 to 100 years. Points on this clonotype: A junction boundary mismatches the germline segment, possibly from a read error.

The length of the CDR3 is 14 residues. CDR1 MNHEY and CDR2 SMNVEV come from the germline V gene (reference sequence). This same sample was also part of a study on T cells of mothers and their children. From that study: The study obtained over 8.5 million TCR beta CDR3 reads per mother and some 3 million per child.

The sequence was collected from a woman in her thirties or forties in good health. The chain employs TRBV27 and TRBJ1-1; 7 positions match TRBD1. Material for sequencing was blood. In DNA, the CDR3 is TGTGCCAGCAGTTCAGGGGGAGCGAACACTGCAGCTTTCTTT. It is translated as CASSSGGANTAAFF.